The 3 T cell receptor beta chains in this list originate from one sample, sequenced in a study of T cell responses to AZD1222 COVID-19 vaccine. Using immunoSEQ multiplex PCR, the repertoire was profiled, and TCRdb retains in-frame clones only, with some absent. The sample records about 140,000 clones, approximately 90% being singletons. Sequenced material: peripheral blood, taken on day 0 of AZD1222 vaccination. Receptor source: an adult in good health.

The genes are TRBV2 and TRBJ2-3, with 11 nucleotides matching TRBD2. The CDR3 runs to 14 residues. V dropped 6 bases and J dropped 8; count of bases not matched to a gene: 7. The V gene's germline CDR1 is SNHLY and CDR2 FYNNEI. The CDR3 DNA sequence: TGTGCCAGCAGGACTAGCGGGGATTCAGCTACGCAGTATTTT. It encodes CASRTSGDSATQYF.

The chain has TRBV11-3 and TRBJ1-1; TRBD1 might be the D (5 bases). The CDR3 is made up of 14 amino acids. V dropped 5 bases and J dropped 4 bases, with 14 bases sitting between them. In germline, CDR1 is SGHNT, CDR2 YENEEA. CDR3 sequence reads: CASSPGPGVTEAFF. The CDR3 region has the DNA TGTGCCAGCAGCCCGGGACCTGGGGTCACTGAAGCTTTCTTT.

This clone was found a few times. Here the CDR3 reads CASQTSGERTDTQYF. The CDR3 DNA reads as TGTGCCAGTCAAACTAGCGGGGAACGCACAGATACGCAGTATTTT. V and J are TRBV18 and TRBJ2-3; 10 bases align to TRBD2. With 9 bases clipped from V and 1 base from J, the junction kept 7 bases outside the gene matches. Germline V lookup: CDR1 KGHSH, CDR2 LQKENI. CDR3 length equals 15 residues. Complete variable domain (other parts from reference TRBV18 and TRBJ2-3): NAGVMQNPRHLVRRRGQEARLRCSPMKGHSHVYWYRQLPEEGLKFMVYLQKENIIDESGMPKERFSAEFPKEGPSILRIQQVVRGDSAAYFCASQTSGERTDTQYFGPGTRLTVL.